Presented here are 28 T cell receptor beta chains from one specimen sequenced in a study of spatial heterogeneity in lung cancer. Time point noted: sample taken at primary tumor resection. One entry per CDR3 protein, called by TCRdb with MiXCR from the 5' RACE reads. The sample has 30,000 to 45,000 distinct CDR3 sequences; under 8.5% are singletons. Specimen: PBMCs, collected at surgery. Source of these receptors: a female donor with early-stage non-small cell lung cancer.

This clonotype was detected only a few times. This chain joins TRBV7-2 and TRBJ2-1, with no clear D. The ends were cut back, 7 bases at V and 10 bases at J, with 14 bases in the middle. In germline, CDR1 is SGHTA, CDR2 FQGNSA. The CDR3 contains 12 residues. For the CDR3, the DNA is TGTGCCAGCACCCCAACGCAGCCCGAGCAGTTCTTC. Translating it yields CASTPTQPEQFF.

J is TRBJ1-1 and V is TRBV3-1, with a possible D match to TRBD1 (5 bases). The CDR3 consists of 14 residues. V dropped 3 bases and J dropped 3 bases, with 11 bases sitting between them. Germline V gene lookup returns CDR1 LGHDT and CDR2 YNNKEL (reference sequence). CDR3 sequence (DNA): TGTGCCAGCAGCCACCTTGACAGAGACACTGAAGCTTTCTTT. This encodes CASSHLDRDTEAFF.

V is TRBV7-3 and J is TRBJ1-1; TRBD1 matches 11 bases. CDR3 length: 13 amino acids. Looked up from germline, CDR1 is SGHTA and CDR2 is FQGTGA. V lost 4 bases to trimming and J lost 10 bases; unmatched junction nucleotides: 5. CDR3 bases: TGTGCCAGCAGCTCTGGACAGGGGGCGTCAGCTTTCTTT. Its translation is CASSSGQGASAFF.

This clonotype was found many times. The CDR3 bases are TGCAGTGCGACTCAAGCGGGGGGCCCAGATACGCAGTATTTT. As protein: CSATQAGGPDTQYF. The rearrangement uses TRBV20-1 and TRBJ2-3; 9 positions match TRBD2. The CDR3 totals 14 residues. Germline lookup yields CDR1 DFQATT and CDR2 SNEGSKA (reference sequence). The trim removed 6 bases at V and 4 bases at J, leaving 8 bases unmatched.

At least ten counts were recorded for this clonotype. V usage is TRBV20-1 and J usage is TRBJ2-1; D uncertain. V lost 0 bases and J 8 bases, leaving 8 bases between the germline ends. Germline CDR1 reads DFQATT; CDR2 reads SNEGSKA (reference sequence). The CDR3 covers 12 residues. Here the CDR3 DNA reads TGCAGTGCTAGAGACCGGATTTATGAGCAGTTCTTC. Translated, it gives CSARDRIYEQFF.

CDR3: CSARRQGGSYEQYF. DNA for the CDR3: TGCAGTGCTAGGAGACAGGGTGGATCCTACGAGCAGTACTTC. The chain combines TRBV20-1 with TRBJ2-7; TRBD1 matches 7 bases. The CDR3 has 14 amino acids. Germline CDR1 is DFQATT and CDR2 is SNEGSKA (reference sequence). The J segment lost 1 base and the V segment lost 3 bases, leaving 6 bases of the junction unmatched.

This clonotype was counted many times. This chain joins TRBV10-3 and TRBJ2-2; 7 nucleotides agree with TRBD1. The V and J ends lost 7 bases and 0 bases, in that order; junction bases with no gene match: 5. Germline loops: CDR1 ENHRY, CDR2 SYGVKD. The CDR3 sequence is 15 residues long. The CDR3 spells CAINPGTANTGELFF. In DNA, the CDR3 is TGTGCCATCAATCCCGGGACAGCGAACACCGGGGAGCTGTTTTTT.

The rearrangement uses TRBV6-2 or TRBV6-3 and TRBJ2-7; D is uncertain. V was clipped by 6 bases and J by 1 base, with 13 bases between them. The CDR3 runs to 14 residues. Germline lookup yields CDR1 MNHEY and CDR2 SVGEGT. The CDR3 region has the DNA TGTGCCAGCAGGCGGTCGGGCGATTCCTACGAGCAGTACTTC. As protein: CASRRSGDSYEQYF.

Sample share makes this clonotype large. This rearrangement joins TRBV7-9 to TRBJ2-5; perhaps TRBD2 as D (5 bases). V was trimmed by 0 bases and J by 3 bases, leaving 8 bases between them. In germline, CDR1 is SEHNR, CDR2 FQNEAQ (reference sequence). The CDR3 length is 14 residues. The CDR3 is CASSLAGLEETQYF. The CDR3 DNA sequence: TGTGCCAGCAGCTTAGCCGGACTGGAAGAGACCCAGTACTTC.

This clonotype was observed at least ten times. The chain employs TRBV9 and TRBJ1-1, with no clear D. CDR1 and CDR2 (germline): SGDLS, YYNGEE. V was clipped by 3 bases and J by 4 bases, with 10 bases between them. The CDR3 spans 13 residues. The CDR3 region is CASSAESFTEAFF. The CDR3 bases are TGTGCCAGCAGCGCAGAATCTTTCACTGAAGCTTTCTTT.

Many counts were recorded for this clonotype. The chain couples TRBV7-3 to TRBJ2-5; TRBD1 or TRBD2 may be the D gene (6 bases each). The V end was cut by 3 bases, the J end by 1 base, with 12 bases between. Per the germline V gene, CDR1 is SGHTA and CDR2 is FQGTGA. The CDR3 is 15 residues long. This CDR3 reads CASSFVGGPQETQYF. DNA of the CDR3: TGTGCCAGCAGCTTTGTGGGGGGCCCCCAAGAGACCCAGTACTTC.

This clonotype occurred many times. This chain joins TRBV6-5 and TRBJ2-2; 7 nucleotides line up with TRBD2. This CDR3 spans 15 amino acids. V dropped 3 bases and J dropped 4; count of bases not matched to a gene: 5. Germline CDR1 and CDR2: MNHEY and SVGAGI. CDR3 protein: CASSYQGLLTGELFF. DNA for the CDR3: TGTGCCAGCAGTTATCAGGGACTACTCACCGGGGAGCTGTTTTTT.

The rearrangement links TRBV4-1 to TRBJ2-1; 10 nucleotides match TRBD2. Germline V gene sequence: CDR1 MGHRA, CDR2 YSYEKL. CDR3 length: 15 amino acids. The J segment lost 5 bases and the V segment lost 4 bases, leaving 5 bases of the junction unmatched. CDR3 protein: CASSRLAGENNEQFF. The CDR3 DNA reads TGCGCCAGCAGCCGCCTAGCGGGAGAAAACAATGAGCAGTTCTTC.

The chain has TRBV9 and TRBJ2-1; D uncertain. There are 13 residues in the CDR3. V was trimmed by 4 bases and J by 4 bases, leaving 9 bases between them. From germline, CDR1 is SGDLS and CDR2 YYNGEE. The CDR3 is CASSSTRYNEQFF. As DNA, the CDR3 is TGTGCCAGCAGCTCCACAAGGTACAATGAGCAGTTCTTC.

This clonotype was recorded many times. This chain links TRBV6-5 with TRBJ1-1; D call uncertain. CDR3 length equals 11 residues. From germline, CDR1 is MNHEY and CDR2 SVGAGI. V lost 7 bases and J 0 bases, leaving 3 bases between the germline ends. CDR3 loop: CASTVNTEAFF. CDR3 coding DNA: TGTGCCAGCACGGTGAACACTGAAGCTTTCTTT.

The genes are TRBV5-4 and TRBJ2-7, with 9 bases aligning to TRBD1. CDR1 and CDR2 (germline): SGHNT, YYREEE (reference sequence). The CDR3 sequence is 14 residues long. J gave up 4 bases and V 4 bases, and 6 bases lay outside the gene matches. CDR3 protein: CASSPGTGKYEQYF. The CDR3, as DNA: TGTGCCAGCAGCCCCGGGACAGGGAAGTACGAGCAGTACTTC.

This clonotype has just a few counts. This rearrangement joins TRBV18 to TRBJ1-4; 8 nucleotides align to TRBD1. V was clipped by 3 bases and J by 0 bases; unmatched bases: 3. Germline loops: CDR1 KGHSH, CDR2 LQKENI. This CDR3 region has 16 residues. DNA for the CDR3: TGTGCCAGCTCACCGGTGACAGGGGCAACTAATGAAAAACTGTTTTTT. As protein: CASSPVTGATNEKLFF.

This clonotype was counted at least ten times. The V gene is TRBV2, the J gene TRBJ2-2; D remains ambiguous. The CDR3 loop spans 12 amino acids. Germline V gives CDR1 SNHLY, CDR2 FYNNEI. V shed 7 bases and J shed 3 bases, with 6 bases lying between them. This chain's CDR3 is CASKIDTGELFF. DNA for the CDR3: TGTGCCAGCAAAATAGACACCGGGGAGCTGTTTTTT.

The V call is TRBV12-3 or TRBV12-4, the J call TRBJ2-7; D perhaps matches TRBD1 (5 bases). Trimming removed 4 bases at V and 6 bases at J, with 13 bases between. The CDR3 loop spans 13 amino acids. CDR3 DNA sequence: TGTGCCAGCAGTTCGCAGGGCCGCTCCGAGCAGTACTTC. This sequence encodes CASSSQGRSEQYF.

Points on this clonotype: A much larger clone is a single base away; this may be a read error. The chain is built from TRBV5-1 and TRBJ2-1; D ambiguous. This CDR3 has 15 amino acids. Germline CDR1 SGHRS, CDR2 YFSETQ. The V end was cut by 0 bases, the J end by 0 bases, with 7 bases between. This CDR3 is CASSLVGTSYNEQFF. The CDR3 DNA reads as TGCGCCAGCAGCTTGGTGGGCACCTCCTACAATGAGCAGTTCTTC.

CDR3 nucleotide sequence: TGTGCCAGCAGCCCAGGGACAGTCCGTTGGGTTCAGTACTTC. The encoded protein is CASSPGTVRWVQYF. The rearrangement joins TRBV9 to TRBJ2-4; 7 positions match TRBD1. CDR1 is SGDLS, CDR2 YYNGEE, per germline. The CDR3 consists of 14 residues. With 4 bases clipped from V and 11 bases from J, the junction kept 12 bases outside the gene matches.

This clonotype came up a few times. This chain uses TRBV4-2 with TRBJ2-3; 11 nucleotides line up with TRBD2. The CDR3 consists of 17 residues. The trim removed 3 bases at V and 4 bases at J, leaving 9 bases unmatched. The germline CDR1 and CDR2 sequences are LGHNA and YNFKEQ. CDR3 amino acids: CASSHDLAGGPADTQYF. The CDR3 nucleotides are TGTGCCAGCAGCCATGATTTAGCGGGGGGGCCGGCAGATACGCAGTATTTT.

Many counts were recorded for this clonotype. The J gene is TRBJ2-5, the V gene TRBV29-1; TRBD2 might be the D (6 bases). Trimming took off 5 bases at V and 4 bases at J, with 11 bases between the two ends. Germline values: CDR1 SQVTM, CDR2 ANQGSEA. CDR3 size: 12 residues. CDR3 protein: CSVHSGGETQYF. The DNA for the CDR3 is TGCAGCGTTCATAGCGGTGGAGAGACCCAGTACTTC.

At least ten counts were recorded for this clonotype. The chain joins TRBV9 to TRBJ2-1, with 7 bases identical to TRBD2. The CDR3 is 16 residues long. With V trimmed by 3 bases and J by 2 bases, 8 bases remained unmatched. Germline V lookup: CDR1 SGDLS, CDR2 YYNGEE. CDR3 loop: CASSGDASGAYNEQFF. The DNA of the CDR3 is TGTGCCAGCAGCGGAGACGCTAGCGGTGCCTACAATGAGCAGTTCTTC.

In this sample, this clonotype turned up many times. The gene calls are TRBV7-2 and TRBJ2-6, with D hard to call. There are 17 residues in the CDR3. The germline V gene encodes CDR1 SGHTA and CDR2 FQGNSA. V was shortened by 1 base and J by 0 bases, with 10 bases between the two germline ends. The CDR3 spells CASSLGLLRSGANVLTF. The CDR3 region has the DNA TGTGCCAGCAGCTTAGGGCTTCTCCGCTCTGGGGCCAACGTCCTGACTTTC. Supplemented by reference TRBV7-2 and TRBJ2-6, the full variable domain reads GAGVSQSPSNKVTEKGKDVELRCDPISGHTALYWYRQSLGQGLEFLIYFQGNSAPDKSGLPSDRFSAERTGGSVSTLTIQRTQQEDSAVYLCASSLGLLRSGANVLTFGAGSRLTVL.

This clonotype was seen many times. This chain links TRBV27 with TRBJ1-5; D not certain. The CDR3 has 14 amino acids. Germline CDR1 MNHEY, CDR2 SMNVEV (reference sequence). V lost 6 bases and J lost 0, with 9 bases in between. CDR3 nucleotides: TGTGCCAGCAGACCCTTAGATAGCAATCAGCCCCAGCATTTT. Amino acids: CASRPLDSNQPQHF.

CDR3 sequence: CSATRPRGAGNTIYF. DNA for the CDR3: TGCAGTGCTACAAGGCCCAGGGGAGCCGGAAACACCATATATTTT. V gene TRBV20-1 combines with J gene TRBJ1-3; D may be TRBD1 (6 bases). This CDR3 comprises 15 residues. V lost 4 bases and J lost 4, with 17 bases in between. CDR1 and CDR2 from the germline V gene are DFQATT and SNEGSKA (reference sequence).

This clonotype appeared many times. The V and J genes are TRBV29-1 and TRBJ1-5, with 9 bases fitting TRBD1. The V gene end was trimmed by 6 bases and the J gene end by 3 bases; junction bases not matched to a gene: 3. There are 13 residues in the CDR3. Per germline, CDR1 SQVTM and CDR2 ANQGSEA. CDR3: CSVGQGYNQPQHF. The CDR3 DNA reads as TGCAGCGTGGGACAGGGCTACAATCAGCCCCAGCATTTT.